Below, 3 T cell receptor beta chains from the same sample are listed, as sequenced in a study of T cell responses to AZD1222 COVID-19 vaccine (dated by TCRdb to the early 2020s). The label giving this sample's time point can be read as: baseline before first vaccination. The library was made by the immunoSEQ multiplex PCR assay. TCRdb provides this immuneACCESS table in a form limited to in-frame rearrangements. Some clones are lacking; in checked studies, under half of them reflect an unresolved V gene, and why the rest are absent is not known. The sample table holds more than 110,000 clones, of which around 93% were seen once. The top ten clones comprise around 3% of the sample. Sequenced material: peripheral blood, taken on day 0 of AZD1222 vaccination. These receptor sequences come from an adult in good health.

The chain couples TRBV4-3 to TRBJ2-6, with D hard to call. Trimming left V 4 bases short and J 1 base short, with 23 bases between. CDR3 length: 20 amino acids. The V gene's germline CDR1 is LGHNA and CDR2 YSLEER. The DNA of the CDR3 is TGCGCCAGCAGCCTGTTTCTGGTGATAGGTCCGCGTTCTGGGGCCAACGTCCTGACTTTC. Translation: CASSLFLVIGPRSGANVLTF.

This clone was observed a few times. The gene calls are TRBV6-1 and TRBJ1-2; no firm D call. Germline CDR1 reads MNHNS; CDR2 reads SASEGT. CDR3 length: 14 amino acids. Trimming pared 3 bases from V and 3 bases from J, leaving 11 bases between. CDR3 DNA: TGTGCCAGCAGTGACCCCTGGGGTTACTATGGCTACACCTTC. Protein: CASSDPWGYYGYTF.

This clone was detected once. The chain is built from TRBV4-1 and TRBJ2-7; 8 bases are a match to TRBD2. Germline assignment: CDR1 MGHRA and CDR2 YSYEKL. CDR3 length: 16 amino acids. Trimming removed 0 bases from V and 9 bases from J; junction bases left unmatched: 13. The CDR3 region is CASSQDWPGRGLGQYF. The CDR3 DNA reads as TGCGCCAGCAGCCAAGATTGGCCAGGGAGGGGACTAGGGCAGTACTTC.